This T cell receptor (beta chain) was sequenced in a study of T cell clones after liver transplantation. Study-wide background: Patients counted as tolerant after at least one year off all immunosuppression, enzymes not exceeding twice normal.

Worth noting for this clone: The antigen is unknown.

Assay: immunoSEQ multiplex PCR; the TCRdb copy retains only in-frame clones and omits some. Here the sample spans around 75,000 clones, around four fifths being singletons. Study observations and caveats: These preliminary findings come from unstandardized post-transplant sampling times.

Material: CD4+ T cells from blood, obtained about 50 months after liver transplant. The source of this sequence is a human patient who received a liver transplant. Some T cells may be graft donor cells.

The CDR3 DNA reads as TGTGCCAGCAGTGAAAATCGAGGGGGCGAAGGCTACACCTTC. Translation gives CASSENRGGEGYTF. The V call is TRBV25-1, the J call TRBJ1-2, with 7 bases aligning to TRBD1. This CDR3 comprises 14 residues. Germline loops: CDR1 MGHDK, CDR2 SYGVNS. Unmatched junction bases numbered 8, after V lost 2 bases and J lost 8 bases.